This entry features one TCR beta chain sequence. Its antigen is unknown. This entry is derived from a study of cytomegalovirus exposure and HLA in healthy donors. Trimming removed 3 bases from V and 8 bases from J, with 10 bases in between. The CDR3 is made up of 13 amino acids. Germline CDR1 reads MNHEY; CDR2 reads SMNVEV (reference sequence). Study-level results: In vitro work confirmed that a few CMV-associated chains recognize CMV antigens.

Primers: 60 Vbeta forward and 13 Jbeta reverse. TCRdb keeps only in-frame clones here, not all; method: immunoSEQ multiplex PCR. The sample has 100,000 to 150,000 clones; the top ten hold around 2.9%. This clonotype was sampled from a man in his thirties or forties in good health and CMV-seronegative. What was sequenced was PBMCs. The V and J genes are TRBV27 and TRBJ1-4; no reliable D call. CDR3 sequence reads: CASSFNVQEKLFF. The CDR3 DNA follows: TGTGCCAGCAGTTTTAATGTCCAGGAAAAACTGTTTTTT.